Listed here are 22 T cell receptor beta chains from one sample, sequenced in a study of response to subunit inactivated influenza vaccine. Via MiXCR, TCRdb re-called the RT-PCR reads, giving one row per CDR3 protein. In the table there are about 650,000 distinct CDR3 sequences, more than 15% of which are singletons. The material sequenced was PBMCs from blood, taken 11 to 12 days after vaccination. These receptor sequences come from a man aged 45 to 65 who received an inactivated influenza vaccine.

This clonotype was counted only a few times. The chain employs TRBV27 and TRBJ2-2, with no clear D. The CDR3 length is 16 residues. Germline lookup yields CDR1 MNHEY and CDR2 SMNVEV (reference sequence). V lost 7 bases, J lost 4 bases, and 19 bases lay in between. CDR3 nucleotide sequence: TGTGCCAGCACGCCGGCGGACCCGACTCTCACCGGGGAGCTGTTTTTT. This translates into CASTPADPTLTGELFF.

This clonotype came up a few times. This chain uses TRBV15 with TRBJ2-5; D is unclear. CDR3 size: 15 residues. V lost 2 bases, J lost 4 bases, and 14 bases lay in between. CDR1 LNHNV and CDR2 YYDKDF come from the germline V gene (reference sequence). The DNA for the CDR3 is TGTGCCACCAGCAGAACCCCTTCGTGGGGAGAGACCCAGTACTTC. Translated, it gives CATSRTPSWGETQYF.

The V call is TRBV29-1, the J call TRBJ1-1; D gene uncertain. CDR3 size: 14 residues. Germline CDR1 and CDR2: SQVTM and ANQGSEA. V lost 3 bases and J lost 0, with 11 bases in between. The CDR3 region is CSVEREDLNTEAFF. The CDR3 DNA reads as TGCAGCGTTGAGAGGGAGGACCTGAACACTGAAGCTTTCTTT. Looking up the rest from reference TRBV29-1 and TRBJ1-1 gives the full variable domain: SAVISQKPSRDICQRGTSLTIQCQVDSQVTMMFWYRQQPGQSLTLIATANQGSEATYESGFVIDKFPISRPNLTFSTLTVSNMSPEDSSIYLCSVEREDLNTEAFFGQGTRLTVV.

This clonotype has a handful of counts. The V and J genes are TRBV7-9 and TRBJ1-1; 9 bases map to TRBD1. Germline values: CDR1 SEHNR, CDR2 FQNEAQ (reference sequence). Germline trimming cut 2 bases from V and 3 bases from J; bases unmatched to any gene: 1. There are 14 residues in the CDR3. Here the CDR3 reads CASSLRQGDTEAFF. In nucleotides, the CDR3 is TGTGCCAGCAGCTTAAGACAGGGGGACACTGAAGCTTTCTTT.

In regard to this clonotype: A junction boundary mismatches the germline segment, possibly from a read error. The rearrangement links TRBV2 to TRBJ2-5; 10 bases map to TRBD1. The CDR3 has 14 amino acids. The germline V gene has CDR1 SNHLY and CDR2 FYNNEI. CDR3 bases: TGTGCCGGCAGCGACAGGGGGCCATCGGAGACCCAGTACTTC. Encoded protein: CAGSDRGPSETQYF.

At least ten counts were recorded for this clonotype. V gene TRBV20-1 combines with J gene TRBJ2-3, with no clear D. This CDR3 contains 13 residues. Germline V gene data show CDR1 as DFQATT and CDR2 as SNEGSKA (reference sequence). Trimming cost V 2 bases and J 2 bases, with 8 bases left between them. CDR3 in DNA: TGCAGTGCTAGAAGGCAGCCCACAGATACGCAGTATTTT. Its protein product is CSARRQPTDTQYF.

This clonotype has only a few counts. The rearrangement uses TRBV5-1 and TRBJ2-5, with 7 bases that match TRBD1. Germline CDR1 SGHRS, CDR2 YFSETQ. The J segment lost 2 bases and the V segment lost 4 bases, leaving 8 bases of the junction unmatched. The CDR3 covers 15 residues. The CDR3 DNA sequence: TGCGCCAGCAGCCCCAGGGGGAGCGGACAAGAGACCCAGTACTTC. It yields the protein CASSPRGSGQETQYF.

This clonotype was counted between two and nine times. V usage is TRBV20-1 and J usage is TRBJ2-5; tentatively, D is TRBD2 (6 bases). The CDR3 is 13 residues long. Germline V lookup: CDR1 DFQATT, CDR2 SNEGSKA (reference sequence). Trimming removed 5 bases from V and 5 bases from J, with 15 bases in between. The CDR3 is CSAGGWGQETQYF. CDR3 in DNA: TGCAGTGCTGGAGGGTGGGGCCAGGAGACCCAGTACTTC.

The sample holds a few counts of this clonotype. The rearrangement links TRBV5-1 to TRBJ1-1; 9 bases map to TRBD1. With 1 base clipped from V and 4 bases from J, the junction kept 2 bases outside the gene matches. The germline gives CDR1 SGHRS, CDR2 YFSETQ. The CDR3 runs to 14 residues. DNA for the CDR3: TGCGCCAGCAGCTTGTGGGACAGGGTCACTGAAGCTTTCTTT. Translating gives CASSLWDRVTEAFF. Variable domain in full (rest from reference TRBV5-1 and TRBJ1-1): KAGVTQTPRYLIKTRGQQVTLSCSPISGHRSVSWYQQTPGQGLQFLFEYFSETQRNKGNFPGRFSGRQFSNSRSEMNVSTLELGDSALYLCASSLWDRVTEAFFGQGTRLTVV.

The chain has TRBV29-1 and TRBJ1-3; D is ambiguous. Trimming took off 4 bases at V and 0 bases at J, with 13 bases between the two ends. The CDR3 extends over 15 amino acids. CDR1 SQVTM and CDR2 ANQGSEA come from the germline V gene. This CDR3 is CSVAPTRSSGNTIYF. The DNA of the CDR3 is TGCAGCGTTGCCCCCACTAGAAGCTCTGGAAACACCATATATTTT.

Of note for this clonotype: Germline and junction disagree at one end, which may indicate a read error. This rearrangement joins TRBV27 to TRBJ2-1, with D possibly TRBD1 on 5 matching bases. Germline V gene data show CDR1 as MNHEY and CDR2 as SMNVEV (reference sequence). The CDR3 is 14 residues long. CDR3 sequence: CGSSLYGGGAGQFF. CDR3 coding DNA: TGTGGCAGCAGTTTATACGGCGGTGGGGCCGGGCAGTTCTTC.

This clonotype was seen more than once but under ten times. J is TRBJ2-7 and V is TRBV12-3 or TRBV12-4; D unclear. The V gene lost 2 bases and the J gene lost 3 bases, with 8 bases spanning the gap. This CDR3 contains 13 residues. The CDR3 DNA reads TGTGCCAGCAGTTTATTTTCAGGCTACGAGCAGTACTTC. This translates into CASSLFSGYEQYF.

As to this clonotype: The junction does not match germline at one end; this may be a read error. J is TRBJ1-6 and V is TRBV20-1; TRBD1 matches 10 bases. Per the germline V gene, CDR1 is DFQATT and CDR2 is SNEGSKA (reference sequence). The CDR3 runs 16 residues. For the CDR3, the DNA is TGCTGTGCTACCAGTTGGACAGGGGGTGTTAATTCACCCCTCCACTTT. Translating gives CCATSWTGGVNSPLHF.

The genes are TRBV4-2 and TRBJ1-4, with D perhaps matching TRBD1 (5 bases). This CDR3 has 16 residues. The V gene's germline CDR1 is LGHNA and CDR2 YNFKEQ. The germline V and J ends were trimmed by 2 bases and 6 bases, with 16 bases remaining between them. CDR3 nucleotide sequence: TGTGCCAGCAGCCAAACCCCAGGGTCGATGTATGAAAAACTGTTTTTT. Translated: CASSQTPGSMYEKLFF.

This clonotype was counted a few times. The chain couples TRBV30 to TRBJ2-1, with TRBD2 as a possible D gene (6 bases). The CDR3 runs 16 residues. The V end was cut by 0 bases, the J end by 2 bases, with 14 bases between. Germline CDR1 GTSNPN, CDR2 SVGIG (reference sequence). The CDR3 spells CAWSVAAGLTYNEQFF. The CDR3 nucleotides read TGTGCCTGGAGTGTAGCCGCGGGACTTACCTACAATGAGCAGTTCTTC.

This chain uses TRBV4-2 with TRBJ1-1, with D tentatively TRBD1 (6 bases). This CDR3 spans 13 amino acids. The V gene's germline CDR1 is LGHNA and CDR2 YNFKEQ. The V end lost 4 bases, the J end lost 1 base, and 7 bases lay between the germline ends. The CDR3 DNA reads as TGTGCCAGCAGCCGCAGGGGGAACACTGAAGCTTTCTTT. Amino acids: CASSRRGNTEAFF.

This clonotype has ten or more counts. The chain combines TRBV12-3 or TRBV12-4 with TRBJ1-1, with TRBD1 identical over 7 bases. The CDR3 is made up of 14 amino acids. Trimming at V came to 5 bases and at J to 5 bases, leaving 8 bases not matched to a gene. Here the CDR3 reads CASSLQGKRTEAFF. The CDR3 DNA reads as TGTGCCAGCAGTCTACAGGGGAAAAGGACTGAAGCTTTCTTT.

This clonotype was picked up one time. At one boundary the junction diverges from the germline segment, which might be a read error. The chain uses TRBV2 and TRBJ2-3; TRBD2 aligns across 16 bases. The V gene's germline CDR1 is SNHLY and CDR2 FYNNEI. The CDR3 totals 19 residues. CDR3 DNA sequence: TGTGCCTGCAGTTTCTCGGGACTAGCGGGAGGGCCGAGCACAGATACGCAGTATTTT. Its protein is CACSFSGLAGGPSTDTQYF.

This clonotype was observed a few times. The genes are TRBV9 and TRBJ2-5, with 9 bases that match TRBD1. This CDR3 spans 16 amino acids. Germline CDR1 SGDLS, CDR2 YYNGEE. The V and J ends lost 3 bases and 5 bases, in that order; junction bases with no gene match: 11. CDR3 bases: TGTGCCAGCAGCGCCGACTCGACAGGGGGATGGGAGACCCAGTACTTC. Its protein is CASSADSTGGWETQYF.

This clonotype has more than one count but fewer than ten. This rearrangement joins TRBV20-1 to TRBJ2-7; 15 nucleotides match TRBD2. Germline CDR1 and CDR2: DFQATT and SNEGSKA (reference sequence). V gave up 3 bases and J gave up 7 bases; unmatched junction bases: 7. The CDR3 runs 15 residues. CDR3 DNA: TGCAGTGCTAGTTCCGGACTAGCGGGAGGGCTGGAGCAGTACTTC. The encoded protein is CSASSGLAGGLEQYF.

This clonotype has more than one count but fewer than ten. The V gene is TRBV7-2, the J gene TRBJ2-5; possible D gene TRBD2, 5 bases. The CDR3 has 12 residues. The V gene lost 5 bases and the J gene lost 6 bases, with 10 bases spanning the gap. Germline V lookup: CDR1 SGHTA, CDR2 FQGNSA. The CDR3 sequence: CASSEGVQTQYF. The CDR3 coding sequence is TGTGCCAGCAGCGAGGGTGTGCAGACCCAGTACTTC.

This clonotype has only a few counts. As DNA, the CDR3 is TGTGCCAGCAGTTTAGCGCTAGAGCAGTTCTTC. This codes for CASSLALEQFF. This chain links TRBV12-3 or TRBV12-4 with TRBJ2-1; D not resolved. Deletions cut 0 bases from V and 10 bases from J, with 4 bases between. The CDR3 loop spans 11 amino acids.